The text below deals with one T cell receptor beta chain. The antigen remains unidentified. Using unique molecular identifiers, the investigators prepared the TCRbeta library. Each CDR3 protein gets one entry after TCRdb re-called the PCR reads with MiXCR. The sample shows about 980,000 distinct CDR3 sequences, roughly 29% of them seen only once. This entry comes from a study of T-cell reconstitution after alpha-beta-depleted transplantation in children. Overall study results and limits: At around two months after transplant, the alpha-beta T cells were reportedly derived from several hundred expanded clones that came from non-depleted graft cells. For some patients, TCRbeta diversity was high at day 60 because of recipient T cells and thymic progenitors that survived. Diversity and T-cell counts at one year after transplant derived mostly from new T cells.

V lost 3 bases and J 3 bases, leaving 18 bases between the germline ends. CDR3 length: 16 residues. Germline CDR1 is KGHSH and CDR2 is LQKENI. This TCR derives from a boy in the first two years of life who had a stem cell transplant for SCID, so the T cells may come from the graft donor. The chain couples TRBV18 to TRBJ2-7, with D possibly TRBD1 on 6 matching bases. Source: PBMCs, mostly from graft donor cells, taken 360 days after TCRalphabeta/CD19-depleted stem cell transplant. CDR3 coding DNA: TGTGCCAGCTCACCTCAAGACAGGAGAGGGGACTACGAGCAGTACTTC. This gives the protein CASSPQDRRGDYEQYF. Variable domain in full (rest from reference TRBV18 and TRBJ2-7): NAGVMQNPRHLVRRRGQEARLRCSPMKGHSHVYWYRQLPEEGLKFMVYLQKENIIDESGMPKERFSAEFPKEGPSILRIQQVVRGDSAAYFCASSPQDRRGDYEQYFGPGTRLTVT.